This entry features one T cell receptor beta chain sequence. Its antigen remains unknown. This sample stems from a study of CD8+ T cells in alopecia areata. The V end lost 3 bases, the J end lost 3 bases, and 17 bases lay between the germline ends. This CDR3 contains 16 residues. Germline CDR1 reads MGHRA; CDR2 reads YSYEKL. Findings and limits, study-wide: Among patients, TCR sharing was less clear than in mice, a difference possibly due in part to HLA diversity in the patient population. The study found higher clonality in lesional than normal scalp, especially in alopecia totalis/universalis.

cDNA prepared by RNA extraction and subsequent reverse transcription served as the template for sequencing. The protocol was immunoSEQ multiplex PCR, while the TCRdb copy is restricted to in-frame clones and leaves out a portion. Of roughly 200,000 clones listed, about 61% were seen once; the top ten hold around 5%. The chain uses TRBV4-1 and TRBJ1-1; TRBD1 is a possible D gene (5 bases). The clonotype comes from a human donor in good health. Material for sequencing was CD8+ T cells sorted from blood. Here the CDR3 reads CASSQGGDRADTEAFF. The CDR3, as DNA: TGCGCCAGCAGCCAGGGGGGAGACCGGGCGGACACTGAAGCTTTCTTT.